A selection of T cell receptor beta chains follows, all from one sample in a study of shared clonotypes between healthy human individuals. Only in-frame clones appear in the TCRdb table, and some are missing; sequencing was by immunoSEQ multiplex PCR. In the table there are about 470,000 clones, roughly 77% of which are singletons. The sequencing sample was made of PBMCs. These receptors were taken from a woman aged 35 to 49 in good health. Some clones in this sample may be carry-over from other donors' samples. Each CDR3 is given with its conserved first and last residue. D genes are given only for firm matches. For some rows the clone size is stated as once, few or many, or as a class when expanded; others skip it.

d_call | j_call | clone_size | v_call | cdr3_nt | cdr3_aa
. | TRBJ1-4 | . | TRBV5-1 | TGCGCCAGCAGCCCGGATCCGAATGAAAAACTGTTTTTT | CASSPDPNEKLFF
TRBD2 | TRBJ2-3 | . | TRBV27 | TGTGCCAGCAGTTTATCGAATACTGGACTAGTGTTATATACGCAGTATTTT | CASSLSNTGLVLYTQYF
. | TRBJ2-7 | . | TRBV2 | TGTGCCAGCGCCCGACTAGTTACGAGCTCCTACGAGCAGTACTTC | CASARLVTSSYEQYF
. | TRBJ1-2 | . | TRBV15 | TGTGCCACCAGCGGGGTGAGTCGGGCCTGGAACTATGGCTACACCTTC | CATSGVSRAWNYGYTF
TRBD1 | TRBJ1-1 | . | TRBV11-3 | TGTGCCAGCAGCTCGGGACAGGGCGGCACTGAAGCTTTCTTT | CASSSGQGGTEAFF
TRBD1 | TRBJ2-7 | . | TRBV6-6 | TGTGCCAGCAGTTTCCGCCTTGGGACAGGGGGGGACGAGCAGTACTTC | CASSFRLGTGGDEQYF
TRBD1 | TRBJ2-7 | once | TRBV15 | TGTGCCACCAGCTACCGACAGGGGGGCTACGAGCAGTACTTC | CATSYRQGGYEQYF
TRBD1 | TRBJ1-1 | . | TRBV29-1 | TGCAGCGTTGAACAATTGACAGGGACTGAAGCTTTCTTT | CSVEQLTGTEAFF
. | TRBJ2-1 | . | TRBV9 | TGTGCCAGCAGCGTAGCACCGCAGGGAGGTAGTGTGGAGCAGTTCTTC | CASSVAPQGGSVEQFF
TRBD2 | TRBJ2-1 | once | TRBV5-1 | TGCGCCAGCAGCCCGGGACTAGCGCGGGGGGATGAGCAGTTCTTC | CASSPGLARGDEQFF
. | TRBJ2-2 | . | TRBV9 | TGTGCCAGCAGCGTAGATCCGGGAAGGATCGGGGAGCTGTTTTTT | CASSVDPGRIGELFF
TRBD1 | TRBJ1-2 | . | TRBV7-9 | TGTGCCAGCAGCAAGGGGACAGAGGATGGCTACACCTTC | CASSKGTEDGYTF
. | TRBJ1-2 | few | TRBV2 | TGTGCCAGCAGTGGCGATGGCTACACCTTC | CASSGDGYTF
TRBD1 | TRBJ2-7 | . | TRBV29-1 | TGCAGCGTTGCGCGGACAGGGTCATACGAGCAGTACTTC | CSVARTGSYEQYF
. | TRBJ1-2 | . | TRBV27 | TGTGCCAGCAGTTTAGGTACAGGGAGCATTTATGGCTACACCTTC | CASSLGTGSIYGYTF
. | TRBJ2-2 | few | TRBV11-2 | TGTGCCAGCAGCTTAGGGTCCCGCCCGCAGGCGGAGCTGTTTTTT | CASSLGSRPQAELFF
TRBD1 | TRBJ1-2 | . | TRBV9 | TGTGCCAGCAGGGCAGCCCCGGGACAGGGGAGGGATAGCTATGGCTACACCTTC | CASRAAPGQGRDSYGYTF
. | TRBJ1-4 | . | TRBV9 | TGTGCCAGCAGCGTAGGACCTGGCTGGCAGGGAGGGGAAAAACTGTTTTTT | CASSVGPGWQGGEKLFF
. | TRBJ1-2 | . | TRBV9 | TGTGCCAGCAGCACCCCTTGGGTTGGCTACACCTTC | CASSTPWVGYTF
. | TRBJ2-2 | . | TRBV7-9 | TGTGCCAGCAGCTTACGGCTAGAGATCTCCGGGGAGCTGTTTTTT | CASSLRLEISGELFF
. | TRBJ2-1 | . | TRBV5-1 | TGCGCCAGCAGCTTGGCGCAGGGCTATGAGCAGTTCTTC | CASSLAQGYEQFF
TRBD1 | TRBJ1-4 | . | TRBV30 | TGTGCCTACTCGACAGGGGGCTCTGAAAAACTGTTTTTT | CAYSTGGSEKLFF
TRBD1 | TRBJ2-2 | . | TRBV10-3 | TGTGCCATCAGGAGACAGGGGTGGTCCGGGGAGCTGTTTTTT | CAIRRQGWSGELFF
. | TRBJ2-2 | . | TRBV5-6 | TGTGCCAGCAGCTTCGAACAGAACACCGGGGAGCTGTTTTTT | CASSFEQNTGELFF
. | TRBJ2-1 | . | TRBV15 | TGTGCCACCAGCAGAGTGCATGGCAACTACAATGAGCAGTTCTTC | CATSRVHGNYNEQFF
. | TRBJ2-1 | . | TRBV20-1 | TGCAGTGCTAGAGGCGAGTTCTTC | CSARGEFF
TRBD1 | TRBJ1-4 | . | TRBV6-5 | TGTGCCAGCAGTTTATATACAGGGGGCCTTGAAAAACTGTTTTTT | CASSLYTGGLEKLFF
. | TRBJ1-2 | . | TRBV7-3 | TGTGCCAGCAGTAGGAACCCAGGTGCCTATGGCTACACCTTC | CASSRNPGAYGYTF
. | TRBJ1-5 | . | TRBV19 | TGTGCCAGTAGTATTAAAAGTGCGGTTCAGCCCCAGCATTTT | CASSIKSAVQPQHF
. | TRBJ1-5 | . | TRBV5-1 | TGCGCCAGCAGCTTGGCTCCCGGTGGCAATCAGCCCCAGCATTTT | CASSLAPGGNQPQHF
TRBD1 | TRBJ1-2 | . | TRBV28 | TGTGCCGTGCGCAGGGGGGGCTCATATGGCTACACCTTC | CAVRRGGSYGYTF
. | TRBJ2-7 | few | TRBV10-3 | TGTGCCACCACCCGGGACCCAAATTACGAGCAGTACTTC | CATTRDPNYEQYF
. | TRBJ2-3 | . | TRBV7-3 | TGTGCCAGCAGCCCTGGGACTAGCACAGATACGCAGTATTTT | CASSPGTSTDTQYF
TRBD2 | TRBJ2-5 | . | TRBV5-1 | TGCGCCAGCAGCAGGGGACTAGCGGGAGATAAGGGGGAGCAGTACTTC | CASSRGLAGDKGEQYF
. | TRBJ1-2 | . | TRBV6-6 | TGTGCCAGCAGTCCCGGGGGGGGCCGTGGCTACACCTTC | CASSPGGGRGYTF
. | TRBJ2-1 | . | TRBV7-9 | TGTGCCAGCAGCTTAGCCGTACCCTACAATGAGCAGTTCTTC | CASSLAVPYNEQFF
. | TRBJ2-1 | . | TRBV11-2 | TGTGCCAGCAGCATCCTACTAGTAGACAATGAGCAGTTCTTC | CASSILLVDNEQFF
TRBD2 | TRBJ2-1 | . | TRBV28 | TGTGCCAGCAGTTTGGCTAGCGGGAGCCTTTACAATGAGCAGTTCTTC | CASSLASGSLYNEQFF
. | TRBJ2-3 | once | TRBV27 | TGTGCCAGCAGTTTATCGGTCTTTCTGGCCACAGATACGCAGTATTTT | CASSLSVFLATDTQYF
. | TRBJ2-7 | many | TRBV18 | TGTGCCAGCTCACCATTGGGGCCTTACGAGCAGTACTTC | CASSPLGPYEQYF
TRBD1 | TRBJ2-1 | . | TRBV7-9 | TGTGCCAGCAGCACGGGACAGGGGGCCTACAATGAGCAGTTCTTC | CASSTGQGAYNEQFF
TRBD1 | TRBJ2-7 | . | TRBV5-1 | TGCGCCAGCAGTTTGGGCAGGGGGTCCTACGAGCAGTACTTC | CASSLGRGSYEQYF
. | TRBJ2-7 | . | TRBV11-2 | TGTGCCAGCAGCCCCTACCAGGGGGGTGGGGAGCAGTACTTC | CASSPYQGGGEQYF
. | TRBJ2-5 | . | TRBV29-1 | TGCAGCGTTGAAGAATGGGGGGAGACCCAGTACTTC | CSVEEWGETQYF
. | TRBJ1-5 | few | TRBV21-1 | TGTGCCAGCAGAACCAGGGGGCGAGGGGGCAATCAGCCCCAGCATTTT | CASRTRGRGGNQPQHF
. | TRBJ1-1 | . | TRBV27 | TGTGCCAGCAGTTTAGGATTCGGGAATGAAGCTTTCTTT | CASSLGFGNEAFF
. | TRBJ2-2 | few | TRBV5-1 | TGCGCCAGTCGGACATTTGAAAACACCGGGGAGCTGTTTTTT | CASRTFENTGELFF
. | TRBJ1-1 | . | TRBV6-4 | TGTGCCAGCAGGGCGCAAGGAGGGGGGACTGAAGCTTTCTTT | CASRAQGGGTEAFF